The 5 T cell receptor beta chains below come from one sample, sequenced in a study of CD8 T cells in ankylosing spondylitis. Study-level results: Characteristic of ankylosing spondylitis blood, it appeared, was a TCR beta motif comprising several highly homologous variants.

A single record per CDR3 protein comes from TCRdb applying MiXCR to the 5' RACE reads. The repertoire holds 220,000 or so distinct CDR3 sequences, with 15% to 20% as singletons. No antigen is known for these receptors. Sequenced material: blood, either unsorted or a sorted T cell fraction (not recorded which). The receptors stem from a male donor with ankylosing spondylitis.

A few counts support this clonotype. The chain combines TRBV20-1 with TRBJ2-2; D gene uncertain. Per the germline V gene, CDR1 is DFQATT and CDR2 is SNEGSKA (reference sequence). V lost 0 bases and J lost 3, with 8 bases in between. The CDR3 loop spans 14 amino acids. The CDR3 DNA follows: TGCAGTGCTAGAGATCATACAGACACCGGGGAGCTGTTTTTT. This sequence encodes CSARDHTDTGELFF.

This clonotype was counted at least ten times. The chain links TRBV12-3 or TRBV12-4 to TRBJ2-1; TRBD2 matches at 7 bases. The CDR3 contains 14 residues. J gave up 4 bases and V 9 bases, and 9 bases lay outside the gene matches. The CDR3 DNA sequence: TGTGCCAGTATAAGCGGGGCTAATTACAATGAGCAGTTCTTC. This sequence encodes CASISGANYNEQFF.

This clonotype has just a few counts. The DNA for the CDR3 is TGCGCCAGCAGCCAAGATTGGATGAGCAGGGGGCTGGGGGAGCTGTTTTTT. It encodes CASSQDWMSRGLGELFF. The chain is built from TRBV4-3 and TRBJ2-2, with 8 positions matching TRBD1. V was clipped by 0 bases and J by 8 bases; unmatched bases: 11. The length of the CDR3 is 17 residues. Germline-derived CDR1 and CDR2 are LGHNA and YSLEER.

This chain uses TRBV9 with TRBJ1-1; D ambiguous. Deletions cut 4 bases from V and 0 bases from J, with 7 bases between. Germline loops: CDR1 SGDLS, CDR2 YYNGEE. This CDR3 is built from 13 residues. Here the CDR3 reads CASSYELNTEAFF. The CDR3 DNA reads as TGTGCCAGCAGCTACGAACTGAACACTGAAGCTTTCTTT.

The chain employs TRBV3-1 and TRBJ2-2; 10 positions match TRBD2. Germline V CDR1 and CDR2: LGHDT, YNNKEL (reference sequence). The CDR3 loop spans 17 amino acids. V gave up 3 bases and J gave up 0 bases; unmatched junction bases: 4. Here the CDR3 reads CASSHVAGGANTGELFF. For the CDR3, the DNA is TGTGCCAGCAGCCACGTAGCGGGGGGTGCGAACACCGGGGAGCTGTTTTTT.